This T cell receptor beta chain was documented in a study of a mutant IDH1 vaccine in newly diagnosed glioma. Across the whole study: Patients were given eight vaccinations, scheduled in weeks 1, 3, 5, 7, 11, 15, 19 and 23. Vaccines began 4-6 weeks after radiotherapy alone, or with temozolomide cycles.

With respect to this clone: Its antigen is undetermined.

The V gene's germline CDR1 is SGHRS and CDR2 YFSETQ. The V end lost 0 bases, the J end lost 3 bases, and 6 bases lay between the germline ends. The CDR3 is made up of 13 amino acids. The time point: week 11, during vaccination. The vaccine gave 300 ug of a 20-mer mutant IDH1 peptide subcutaneously per dose. Method: immunoSEQ multiplex PCR; TCRdb's copy keeps in-frame clones and lacks some. Seen here are approximately 110,000 clones, about 90% observed once, and the top ten hold roughly 0.65%. This clonotype originated in a woman between 45 and 65 years old with glioma. The material sequenced was PBMCs, taken from a glioma patient whose treatment included an IDH1 peptide vaccine. The rearrangement joins TRBV5-1 to TRBJ2-5; D not certain. CDR3 loop: CASSLGVEETQYF. The CDR3 coding sequence is TGCGCCAGCAGCTTGGGGGTGGAAGAGACCCAGTACTTC.